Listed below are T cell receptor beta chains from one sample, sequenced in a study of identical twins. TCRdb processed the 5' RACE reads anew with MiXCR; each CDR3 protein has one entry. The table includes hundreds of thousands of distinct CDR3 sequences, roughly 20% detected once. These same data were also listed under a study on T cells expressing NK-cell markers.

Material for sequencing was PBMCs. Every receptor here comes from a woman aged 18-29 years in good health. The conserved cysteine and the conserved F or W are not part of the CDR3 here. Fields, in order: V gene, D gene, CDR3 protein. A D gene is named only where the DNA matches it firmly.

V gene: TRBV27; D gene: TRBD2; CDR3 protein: ASLREGEQF
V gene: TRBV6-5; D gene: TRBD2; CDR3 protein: ASSYSTNSGRAPDTQY
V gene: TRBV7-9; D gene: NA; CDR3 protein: SSTTGGEETQY
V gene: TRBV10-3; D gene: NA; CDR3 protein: AISEPSTSTDTQY
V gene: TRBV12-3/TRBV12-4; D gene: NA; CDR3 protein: ASTPNAGANEKLF
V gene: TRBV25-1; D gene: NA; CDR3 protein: ASSETWLYNEQF
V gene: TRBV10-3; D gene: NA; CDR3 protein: AISESPGRGNEQF
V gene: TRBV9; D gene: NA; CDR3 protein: ASSPFGGVETQY
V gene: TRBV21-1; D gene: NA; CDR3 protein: ASRSQISYNEQF
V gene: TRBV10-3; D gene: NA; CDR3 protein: AISEWGGGNEQF
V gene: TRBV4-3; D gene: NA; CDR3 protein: ASSQVGGGVSYEQY
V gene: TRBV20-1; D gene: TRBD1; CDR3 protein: SARDRDRRNYGYT
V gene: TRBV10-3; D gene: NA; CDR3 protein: ATRGTDTQY
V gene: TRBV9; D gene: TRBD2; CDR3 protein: ASSVGASGVSYEQY
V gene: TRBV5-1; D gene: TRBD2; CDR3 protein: ASSLGGTSFNEQF
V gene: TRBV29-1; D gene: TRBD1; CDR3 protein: SARQGVGETQY
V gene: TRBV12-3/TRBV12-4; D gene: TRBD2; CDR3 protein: ASRGLAGGTSYNEQF
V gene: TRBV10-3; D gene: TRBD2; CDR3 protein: ASNGRTTSDTQY
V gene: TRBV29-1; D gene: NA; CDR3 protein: SVRDDTYEQY
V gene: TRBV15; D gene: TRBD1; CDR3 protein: ATSGLRDRDYEQY
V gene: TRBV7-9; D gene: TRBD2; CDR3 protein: ASSFTRGAYYEQY
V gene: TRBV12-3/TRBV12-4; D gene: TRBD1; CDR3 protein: ASRDSGQGEQPQH
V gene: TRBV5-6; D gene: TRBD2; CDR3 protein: ASTLGLAAAEQY
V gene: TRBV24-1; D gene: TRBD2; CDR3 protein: ATSDGARRGAKRDTQY
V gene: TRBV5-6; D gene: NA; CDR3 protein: ASSLMYGRSAEDEQY
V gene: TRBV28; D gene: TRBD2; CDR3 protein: ASSLGGRGDTQY
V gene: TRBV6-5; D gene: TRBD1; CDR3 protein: ASSYQGGWETQY
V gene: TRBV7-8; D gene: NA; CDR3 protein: ASSLGNLRQNGYT
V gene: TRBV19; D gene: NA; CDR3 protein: ASSSLMGAGDTQY
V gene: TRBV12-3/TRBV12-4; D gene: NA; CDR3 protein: ASEVRDMQY
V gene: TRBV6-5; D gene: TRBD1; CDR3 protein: ASSNRGPREKLF
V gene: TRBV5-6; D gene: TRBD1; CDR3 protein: ASSFRQGSNTEAF
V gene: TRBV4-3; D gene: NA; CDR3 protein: ASSQVRRDEQF
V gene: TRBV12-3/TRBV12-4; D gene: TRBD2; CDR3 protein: ASRPGQRGDGELF
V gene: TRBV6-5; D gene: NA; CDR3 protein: ASSYYASLEQF
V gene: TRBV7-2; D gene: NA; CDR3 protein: ASSPDRGYAEAF
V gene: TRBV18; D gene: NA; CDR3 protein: ASSPSETQY
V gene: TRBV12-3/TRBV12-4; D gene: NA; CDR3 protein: ASSLRGYYEKLF
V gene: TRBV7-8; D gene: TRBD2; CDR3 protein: ASGSRLAGINEQF
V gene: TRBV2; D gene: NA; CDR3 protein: ASSRDITYEQY
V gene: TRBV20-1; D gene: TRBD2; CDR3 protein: SARTGRGLAEPYEQY
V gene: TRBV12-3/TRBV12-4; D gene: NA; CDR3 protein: ASRGTPSKGNSGNTIY
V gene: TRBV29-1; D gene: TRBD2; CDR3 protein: SVGTSGTWSTDTQY
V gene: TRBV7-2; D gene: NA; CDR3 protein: ASSTRGTDTQY
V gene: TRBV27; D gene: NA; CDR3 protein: ASSLRLATTYEQY
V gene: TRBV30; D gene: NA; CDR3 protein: AWSVNRAYEQY
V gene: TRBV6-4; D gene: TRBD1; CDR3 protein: ASSDSPGQGYGYT
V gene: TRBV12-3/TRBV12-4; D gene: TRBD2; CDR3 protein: ASSRPWGGGNEQF
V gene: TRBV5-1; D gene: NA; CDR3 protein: ASCYDVPPNTEAF
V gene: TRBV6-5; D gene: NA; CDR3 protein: ASSYGQHYGYT